Listed below are T cell receptor beta chains from one sample, sequenced in a study of T cell responses to AZD1222 COVID-19 vaccine. The method was immunoSEQ multiplex PCR; TCRdb's version includes in-frame clones alone and lacks a portion of them. The sample carries 150,000 or so clones, about 81% recorded once. The sample here was peripheral blood, taken on day 0 of MenACWY control vaccination. The receptors come from an adult in good health. Both conserved end residues are part of each CDR3. Fields, in order: CDR3 length, J gene, V gene, clone size, D gene, CDR3 DNA, CDR3 protein. The D gene is left open where the match is weak. Part of the rows lack a size; the others show once, few, many or a class for expanded clones.

CDR3 length: 15
J gene: TRBJ2-2
V gene: TRBV6-5
clone size: NA
D gene: NA
CDR3 DNA: TGTGCCAGCAGTTCACCGGGACACAACACCGGGGAGCTGTTTTTT
CDR3 protein: CASSSPGHNTGELFF

CDR3 length: 14
J gene: TRBJ1-2
V gene: TRBV28
clone size: once
D gene: NA
CDR3 DNA: TGTGCCAGCAGTTTATCATCAGGGGTAAAAGGCTACACCTTC
CDR3 protein: CASSLSSGVKGYTF

CDR3 length: 15
J gene: TRBJ2-1
V gene: TRBV5-1
clone size: NA
D gene: NA
CDR3 DNA: TGCGCCAGCAGTCCAGTCAGGGAATCGTACAATGAGCAGTTCTTC
CDR3 protein: CASSPVRESYNEQFF

CDR3 length: 12
J gene: TRBJ1-1
V gene: TRBV28
clone size: many
D gene: NA
CDR3 DNA: TGTGCCAGCAGTTCCGCCGGGGGGGAAGCTTTCTTT
CDR3 protein: CASSSAGGEAFF

CDR3 length: 17
J gene: TRBJ2-2
V gene: TRBV11-3
clone size: NA
D gene: TRBD1
CDR3 DNA: TGTGCCAGCAGCCCAGGACAGGGGAGGGGTAACACCGGGGAGCTGTTTTTT
CDR3 protein: CASSPGQGRGNTGELFF

CDR3 length: 17
J gene: TRBJ1-5
V gene: TRBV2
clone size: NA
D gene: TRBD1
CDR3 DNA: TGTGCCAGCTGGGGGGGCAGGGGGCGTAGGGGCAATCAGCCCCAGCATTTT
CDR3 protein: CASWGGRGRRGNQPQHF

CDR3 length: 12
J gene: TRBJ1-2
V gene: TRBV9
clone size: NA
D gene: NA
CDR3 DNA: TGTGCCAGCAAGAGGGCTAACTATGGCTACACCTTC
CDR3 protein: CASKRANYGYTF

CDR3 length: 16
J gene: TRBJ1-6
V gene: TRBV5-6
clone size: NA
D gene: TRBD1
CDR3 DNA: TGTGCCAGCAGCTTGGTTCTGGGACAGGGGACTTCACCCCTCCACTTT
CDR3 protein: CASSLVLGQGTSPLHF

CDR3 length: 14
J gene: TRBJ2-3
V gene: TRBV9
clone size: NA
D gene: NA
CDR3 DNA: TGTGCCAGCAGCGTAGACGGGGCCGGAGATACGCAGTATTTT
CDR3 protein: CASSVDGAGDTQYF

CDR3 length: 17
J gene: TRBJ1-2
V gene: TRBV21-1
clone size: NA
D gene: NA
CDR3 DNA: TGTGCCAGCAGCTCCCAGGGGAGAACAGGGAATTACTATGGCTACACCTTC
CDR3 protein: CASSSQGRTGNYYGYTF

CDR3 length: 18
J gene: TRBJ1-1
V gene: TRBV4-1
clone size: once
D gene: TRBD1
CDR3 DNA: TGCGCCAGCAGCCCCCAAGGGACAGGGGGCGCGGGGAACACTGAAGCTTTCTTT
CDR3 protein: CASSPQGTGGAGNTEAFF

CDR3 length: 17
J gene: TRBJ1-2
V gene: TRBV10-3
clone size: NA
D gene: NA
CDR3 DNA: TGTGCCATCAGTGAGTGGGCGGGGGGCCGTATGGTGATTGGCTACACCTTC
CDR3 protein: CAISEWAGGRMVIGYTF

CDR3 length: 10
J gene: TRBJ2-7
V gene: TRBV11-1
clone size: NA
D gene: NA
CDR3 DNA: TGTGCCAGCAGCGGCGGGGAGCAGTACTTC
CDR3 protein: CASSGGEQYF

CDR3 length: 14
J gene: TRBJ1-5
V gene: TRBV7-2
clone size: NA
D gene: TRBD1
CDR3 DNA: TGTGCCAGCAGGACCGGACAGGGTGGTCAGCCCCAGCATTTT
CDR3 protein: CASRTGQGGQPQHF

CDR3 length: 14
J gene: TRBJ2-5
V gene: TRBV2
clone size: NA
D gene: NA
CDR3 DNA: TGTGCCAGCAGTGAATCGGAAGGACAAGAGACCCAGTACTTC
CDR3 protein: CASSESEGQETQYF

CDR3 length: 18
J gene: TRBJ2-7
V gene: TRBV5-4
clone size: NA
D gene: TRBD1
CDR3 DNA: TGTGCCAGCAGCGACCGCGGAGGTGTGTGGGACAGGGGCCACGAGCAGTACTTC
CDR3 protein: CASSDRGGVWDRGHEQYF

CDR3 length: 13
J gene: TRBJ2-5
V gene: TRBV19
clone size: NA
D gene: NA
CDR3 DNA: TGTGCCAGTAGTATAACCCCCCGCGAGACCCAGTACTTC
CDR3 protein: CASSITPRETQYF

CDR3 length: 15
J gene: TRBJ2-2
V gene: TRBV5-1
clone size: NA
D gene: NA
CDR3 DNA: TGCGCCAGCAGCTTGGGTGGACTCCTAACCGGGGAGCTGTTTTTT
CDR3 protein: CASSLGGLLTGELFF

CDR3 length: 14
J gene: TRBJ1-6
V gene: TRBV19
clone size: NA
D gene: NA
CDR3 DNA: TGTGCCAGTAGTTCGCGGGGTAACGATTCACCCCTCCACTTT
CDR3 protein: CASSSRGNDSPLHF

CDR3 length: 15
J gene: TRBJ2-3
V gene: TRBV19
clone size: once
D gene: TRBD1
CDR3 DNA: TGTGCCAGTAGTATTCGTCGGACAGGGTGGGATACGCAGTATTTT
CDR3 protein: CASSIRRTGWDTQYF

CDR3 length: 13
J gene: TRBJ2-2
V gene: TRBV5-6
clone size: NA
D gene: NA
CDR3 DNA: TGTGCCAGCAGCTTGTCCGTATCCGGGGAGCTGTTTTTT
CDR3 protein: CASSLSVSGELFF

CDR3 length: 11
J gene: TRBJ2-3
V gene: TRBV28
clone size: NA
D gene: NA
CDR3 DNA: TGTGCCAGCAGTTTAAGAGATACGCAGTATTTT
CDR3 protein: CASSLRDTQYF

CDR3 length: 15
J gene: TRBJ2-7
V gene: TRBV9
clone size: NA
D gene: TRBD1
CDR3 DNA: TGTGCCAGCAGCGTCGGGACAGGGACGGGCTACGAGCAGTACTTC
CDR3 protein: CASSVGTGTGYEQYF

CDR3 length: 15
J gene: TRBJ1-5
V gene: TRBV6-5
clone size: NA
D gene: NA
CDR3 DNA: TGTGCCAGCAGTTCAGCAAGGAGGACTGATCAGCCCCAGCATTTT
CDR3 protein: CASSSARRTDQPQHF

CDR3 length: 14
J gene: TRBJ1-2
V gene: TRBV18
clone size: NA
D gene: NA
CDR3 DNA: TGTGCCAGCTCTCAGGCGGCGCAGAGCTATGGCTACACCTTC
CDR3 protein: CASSQAAQSYGYTF

CDR3 length: 18
J gene: TRBJ1-2
V gene: TRBV4-1
clone size: NA
D gene: TRBD1
CDR3 DNA: TGCGCCAGCAGCCAATTCGGGACAGAACTTGCTCGACTATATGGCTACACCTTC
CDR3 protein: CASSQFGTELARLYGYTF

CDR3 length: 16
J gene: TRBJ2-1
V gene: TRBV30
clone size: NA
D gene: TRBD2
CDR3 DNA: TGTGCCTGGAGTTCCCACCTAGCGGGGGGGTACAATGAGCAGTTCTTC
CDR3 protein: CAWSSHLAGGYNEQFF

CDR3 length: 15
J gene: TRBJ2-1
V gene: TRBV7-2
clone size: NA
D gene: TRBD2
CDR3 DNA: TGTGCCAGCAGCTTAGTGGCGGGGGGTACCAATGAGCAGTTCTTC
CDR3 protein: CASSLVAGGTNEQFF

CDR3 length: 13
J gene: TRBJ1-1
V gene: TRBV7-6
clone size: NA
D gene: NA
CDR3 DNA: TGTGCCAGCAGCACACAGGGATACACTGAAGCTTTCTTT
CDR3 protein: CASSTQGYTEAFF

CDR3 length: 15
J gene: TRBJ1-6
V gene: TRBV7-9
clone size: NA
D gene: NA
CDR3 DNA: TGTGCCAGCAGCTTAGGGTCCGGGGGCCATCCACCCCTCCACTTT
CDR3 protein: CASSLGSGGHPPLHF

CDR3 length: 17
J gene: TRBJ1-6
V gene: TRBV28
clone size: NA
D gene: TRBD1
CDR3 DNA: TGTGCCAGTTCTCAACCCAGGGGGGACATACCGAATTCACCCCTCCACTTT
CDR3 protein: CASSQPRGDIPNSPLHF

CDR3 length: 13
J gene: TRBJ1-2
V gene: TRBV10-3
clone size: NA
D gene: NA
CDR3 DNA: TGTGCCATCAGTGAGTCCCCGGGGGATGGCTACACCTTC
CDR3 protein: CAISESPGDGYTF

CDR3 length: 15
J gene: TRBJ1-1
V gene: TRBV14
clone size: once
D gene: TRBD1
CDR3 DNA: TGTGCCAGCAGAAAGATGACAGGGACGAACACTGAAGCTTTCTTT
CDR3 protein: CASRKMTGTNTEAFF

CDR3 length: 15
J gene: TRBJ1-2
V gene: TRBV7-9
clone size: NA
D gene: TRBD1
CDR3 DNA: TGTGCCAGCAGCTTGAACCTGGGACAGGGGGGTGGCTACACCTTC
CDR3 protein: CASSLNLGQGGGYTF

CDR3 length: 14
J gene: TRBJ2-3
V gene: TRBV24-1
clone size: NA
D gene: NA
CDR3 DNA: TGTGCCACCAGTGACCCTAGCAGCACAGATACGCAGTATTTT
CDR3 protein: CATSDPSSTDTQYF

CDR3 length: 14
J gene: TRBJ1-2
V gene: TRBV28
clone size: NA
D gene: NA
CDR3 DNA: TGTGCCAGCAGGATGGCAGGGGACCTCTATGGCTACACCTTC
CDR3 protein: CASRMAGDLYGYTF

CDR3 length: 17
J gene: TRBJ2-5
V gene: TRBV2
clone size: NA
D gene: TRBD2
CDR3 DNA: TGTGCCAGCAGTGAAGGGCGGATAGCGGGGGGGCAAGAGACCCAGTACTTC
CDR3 protein: CASSEGRIAGGQETQYF

CDR3 length: 15
J gene: TRBJ2-3
V gene: TRBV5-1
clone size: few
D gene: NA
CDR3 DNA: TGCGCCAGCAGCACCGGACAGCTAAGCACAGATACGCAGTATTTT
CDR3 protein: CASSTGQLSTDTQYF